Listed below are T cell receptor beta chains from one sample, sequenced in a study of shared clonotypes between healthy human individuals. The table came from immunoSEQ multiplex PCR; TCRdb's copy has only in-frame clones and leaves some out. The data contain a few million clones, just over 90% of them singletons. What was sequenced was naive CD4+ T cells sorted from blood. Receptor source: a man between 18 and 29 years old in good health. Each CDR3 is given with its conserved first and last residue. Expanded clones are given a class, and other clones once, few, many or no size at all.

TRBV6-1	.	TRBJ1-1	CASNRESFTEAFF
TRBV6-1	once	TRBJ2-1	CASEPTGNEQFF
TRBV25-1	.	TRBJ1-1	CASSRTANTEAFF
TRBV12-5	.	TRBJ1-4	CASGLLRGTENEKLFF
TRBV6-1	once	TRBJ2-7	CASSEAKLAGMLRIGYF
TRBV7-6	.	TRBJ2-5	CASSPTSGTHGTQYF
TRBV5-6	.	TRBJ1-2	CASSLGDNGYTF
TRBV7-9	.	TRBJ2-1	CASSPRKGLAGGSNEQFF
TRBV5-1	.	TRBJ2-5	CASSLGRTQETQYF
TRBV19	.	TRBJ2-3	CASSSMDRDMNTQYF
TRBV5-6	.	TRBJ2-7	CASSLGRAYEQYF
TRBV5-6	.	TRBJ1-6	CASSQGQAGSPLHF
TRBV4-1	.	TRBJ2-7	CASSRQTRGQGASYEQYF
TRBV29-1	.	TRBJ2-3	CSVGVSGRTDTQYF
TRBV5-4	.	TRBJ1-1	CASRSTQGHTEAFF
TRBV25-1	.	TRBJ2-3	CASSGTGSDTQYF
TRBV15	.	TRBJ2-7	CATSRDPPYEQYF
TRBV10-2	once	TRBJ2-2	CASRGDTGELFF
TRBV6-1	.	TRBJ1-1	CASARGGTEAFF
TRBV6-6	.	TRBJ1-4	CASSYSGGGIELFF
TRBV5-1	.	TRBJ2-2	CASSFGSNTGELFF
TRBV4-1	.	TRBJ2-7	CASSQEASYEQYF
TRBV11-1	.	TRBJ1-1	CASSSTTGSTEAFF
TRBV7-6	.	TRBJ1-1	CASSLATIGQSMNTEAFF
TRBV5-5	.	TRBJ2-7	CASSPTGLSSYEQYF
TRBV28	.	TRBJ2-7	CASSSTTGSDEQYF
TRBV9	.	TRBJ1-6	CASSYRDRENSPLHF
TRBV10-3	.	TRBJ2-1	CAISGEGKTYNEQFF
TRBV4-1	.	TRBJ2-5	CASSQERHLSYQETQYF
TRBV5-5	.	TRBJ1-4	CASSLEVIDEKLFF
TRBV6-4	.	TRBJ1-2	CASSRGENYGYTF
TRBV6-5	.	TRBJ2-4	CASSYSGDSNIQYF
TRBV29-1	.	TRBJ2-2	CSVAGLATQTGELFF
TRBV19	.	TRBJ1-5	CASSIEKGRNQPQHF
TRBV29-1	.	TRBJ1-2	CSGGDRDYGYTF
TRBV7-2	.	TRBJ1-2	CASSLDGTGRTYGYTF
TRBV4-1	once	TRBJ2-1	CASSQQGLSSSYNEQFF
TRBV5-1	.	TRBJ1-2	CASSESQSNYGYTF
TRBV2	.	TRBJ2-1	CASSESSMNEQFF
TRBV28	.	TRBJ1-2	CASRNRGPYGYTF
TRBV2	.	TRBJ2-3	CASSSMSDTQYF
TRBV4-1	.	TRBJ1-5	CASSQDPDLRQGANHQPQHF
TRBV2	.	TRBJ1-6	CASSEGGIVSNSPLHF
TRBV7-8	once	TRBJ2-7	CASAQREGLYEQYF
TRBV11-2	.	TRBJ2-5	CASSLGRGQETQYF
TRBV27	.	TRBJ1-4	CASSLVKGNEKLFF
TRBV11-2	.	TRBJ2-5	CASSLAGGLAATQYF
TRBV2	.	TRBJ2-2	CASSGARSTGELFF
TRBV19	.	TRBJ1-1	CASTLGQLNTEAFF
TRBV10-2	.	TRBJ2-5	CASSEFGAYQETQYF
TRBV5-6	.	TRBJ2-7	CASSFRGEQYF
TRBV11-2	.	TRBJ2-5	CASSLGGLKYF
TRBV5-1	.	TRBJ2-1	CASSSRLAYNEQFF